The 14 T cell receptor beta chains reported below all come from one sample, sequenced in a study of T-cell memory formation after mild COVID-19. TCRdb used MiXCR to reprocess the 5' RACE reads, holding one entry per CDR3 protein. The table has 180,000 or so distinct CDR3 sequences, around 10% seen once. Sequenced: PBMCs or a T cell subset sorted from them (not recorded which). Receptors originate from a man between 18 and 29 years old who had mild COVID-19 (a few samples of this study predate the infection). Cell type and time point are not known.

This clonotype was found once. The CDR3 coding sequence is TGCGCCAGCGGGACAGGGTCCTACAATGAGCAGTTCTTC. Its protein is CASGTGSYNEQFF. The rearrangement links TRBV5-1 to TRBJ2-1; 9 bases are a match to TRBD1. Germline V gives CDR1 SGHRS, CDR2 YFSETQ. The junction had 0 bases not matched to a gene; V was cut back by 7 bases and J by 1 base. The CDR3 has 13 residues.

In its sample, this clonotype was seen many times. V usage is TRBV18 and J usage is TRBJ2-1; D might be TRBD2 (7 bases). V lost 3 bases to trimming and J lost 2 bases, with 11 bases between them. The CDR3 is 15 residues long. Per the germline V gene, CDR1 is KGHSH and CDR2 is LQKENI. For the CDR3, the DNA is TGTGCCAGCTCACCCCGGGGGGCCGCCTACAATGAGCAGTTCTTC. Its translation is CASSPRGAAYNEQFF.

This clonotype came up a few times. The CDR3 region has the DNA TGTGCCAGCAGCGGAGAGACAAGACGGAGTAGCTACACCTTC. It encodes CASSGETRRSSYTF. V usage is TRBV9 and J usage is TRBJ1-2; unclear D gene. Germline CDR1 reads SGDLS; CDR2 reads YYNGEE. The CDR3 loop spans 14 amino acids. V was clipped by 3 bases and J by 9 bases, with 18 bases between them.

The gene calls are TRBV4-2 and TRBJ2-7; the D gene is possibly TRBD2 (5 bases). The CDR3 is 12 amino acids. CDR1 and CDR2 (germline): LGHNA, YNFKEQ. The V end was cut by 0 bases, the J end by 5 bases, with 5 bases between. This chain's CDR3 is CASSQEGDEQYF. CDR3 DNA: TGTGCCAGCAGCCAAGAGGGAGACGAGCAGTACTTC.

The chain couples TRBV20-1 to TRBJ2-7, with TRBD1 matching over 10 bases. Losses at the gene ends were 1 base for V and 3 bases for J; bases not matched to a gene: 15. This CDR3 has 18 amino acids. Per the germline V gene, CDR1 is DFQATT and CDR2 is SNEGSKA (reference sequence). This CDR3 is CSARAMGQGKRRSYEQYV. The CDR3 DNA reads TGCAGTGCTAGAGCTATGGGACAGGGGAAACGGAGGAGCTACGAGCAGTACGTC.

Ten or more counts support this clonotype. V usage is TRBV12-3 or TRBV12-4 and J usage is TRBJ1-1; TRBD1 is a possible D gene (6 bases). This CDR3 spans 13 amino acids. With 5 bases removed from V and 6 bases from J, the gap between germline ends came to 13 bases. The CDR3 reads CASSLRGGPEAFF. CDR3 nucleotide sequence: TGTGCCAGCAGTCTTCGAGGGGGGCCTGAAGCTTTCTTT.

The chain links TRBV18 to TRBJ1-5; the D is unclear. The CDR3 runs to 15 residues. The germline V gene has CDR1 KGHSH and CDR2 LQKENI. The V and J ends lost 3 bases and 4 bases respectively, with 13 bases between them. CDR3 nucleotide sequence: TGTGCCAGCTCACCCGCATCGGGCCGAAATCAGCCCCAGCATTTT. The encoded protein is CASSPASGRNQPQHF.

The DNA of the CDR3 is TGTGCCAGCAGCTTTCTGGACGGTACCAATGAGCAGTTCTTC. Its protein is CASSFLDGTNEQFF. The chain couples TRBV5-6 to TRBJ2-1; the D is unclear. Deletions cut 2 bases from V and 6 bases from J, with 12 bases between. Germline V gene sequence: CDR1 SGHDT, CDR2 YYEEEE. The CDR3 contains 14 residues. Using reference TRBV5-6 and TRBJ2-1 for the parts outside the CDR3, the full variable domain is DAGVTQSPTHLIKTRGQQVTLRCSPKSGHDTVSWYQQALGQGPQFIFQYYEEEERQRGNFPDRFSGHQFPNYSSELNVNALLLGDSALYLCASSFLDGTNEQFFGPGTRLTVL.

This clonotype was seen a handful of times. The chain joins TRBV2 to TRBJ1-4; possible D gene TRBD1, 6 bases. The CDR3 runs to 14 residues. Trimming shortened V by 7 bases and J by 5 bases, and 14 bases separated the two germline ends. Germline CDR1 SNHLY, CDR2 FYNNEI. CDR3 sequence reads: CASNNRDKNEKLFF. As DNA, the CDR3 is TGTGCCAGCAATAACCGGGACAAAAATGAAAAACTGTTTTTT.

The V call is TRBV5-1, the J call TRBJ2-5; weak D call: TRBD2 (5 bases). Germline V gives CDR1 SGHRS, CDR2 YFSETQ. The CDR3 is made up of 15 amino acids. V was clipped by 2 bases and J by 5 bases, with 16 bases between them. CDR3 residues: CASSFSPQERETQYF. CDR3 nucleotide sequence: TGCGCCAGCAGCTTTAGCCCCCAGGAGCGGGAGACCCAGTACTTC.

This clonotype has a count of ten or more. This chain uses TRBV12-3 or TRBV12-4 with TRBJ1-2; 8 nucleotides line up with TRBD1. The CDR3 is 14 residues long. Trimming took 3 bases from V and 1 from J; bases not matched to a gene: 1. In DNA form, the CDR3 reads TGTGCCAGCAGTTTGGACAGGGTTAACTATGGCTACACCTTC. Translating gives CASSLDRVNYGYTF.

The CDR3 nucleotides are TGCGCCAGCAGCCTGGCCGGGGGGCAGGACACCGGGGAGCTGTTTTTT. It yields the protein CASSLAGGQDTGELFF. V and J are TRBV5-1 and TRBJ2-2; D perhaps matches TRBD2 (7 bases). The CDR3 totals 16 residues. V was trimmed by 4 bases and J by 3 bases, leaving 16 bases between them. From germline, CDR1 is SGHRS and CDR2 YFSETQ.

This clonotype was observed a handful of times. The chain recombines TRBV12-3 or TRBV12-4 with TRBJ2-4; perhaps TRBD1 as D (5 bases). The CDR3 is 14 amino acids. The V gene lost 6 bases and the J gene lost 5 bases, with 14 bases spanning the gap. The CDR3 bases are TGTGCCAGCAGGCCAGGGCCCTCCCAAAACATTCAGTACTTC. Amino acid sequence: CASRPGPSQNIQYF.

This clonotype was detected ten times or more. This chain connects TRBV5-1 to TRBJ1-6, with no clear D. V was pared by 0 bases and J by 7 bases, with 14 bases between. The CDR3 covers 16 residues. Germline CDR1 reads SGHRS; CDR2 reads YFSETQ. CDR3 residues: CASSLVSGRFNSPLHF. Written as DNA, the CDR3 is TGCGCCAGCAGCTTGGTCTCCGGGAGGTTCAATTCACCCCTCCACTTT.